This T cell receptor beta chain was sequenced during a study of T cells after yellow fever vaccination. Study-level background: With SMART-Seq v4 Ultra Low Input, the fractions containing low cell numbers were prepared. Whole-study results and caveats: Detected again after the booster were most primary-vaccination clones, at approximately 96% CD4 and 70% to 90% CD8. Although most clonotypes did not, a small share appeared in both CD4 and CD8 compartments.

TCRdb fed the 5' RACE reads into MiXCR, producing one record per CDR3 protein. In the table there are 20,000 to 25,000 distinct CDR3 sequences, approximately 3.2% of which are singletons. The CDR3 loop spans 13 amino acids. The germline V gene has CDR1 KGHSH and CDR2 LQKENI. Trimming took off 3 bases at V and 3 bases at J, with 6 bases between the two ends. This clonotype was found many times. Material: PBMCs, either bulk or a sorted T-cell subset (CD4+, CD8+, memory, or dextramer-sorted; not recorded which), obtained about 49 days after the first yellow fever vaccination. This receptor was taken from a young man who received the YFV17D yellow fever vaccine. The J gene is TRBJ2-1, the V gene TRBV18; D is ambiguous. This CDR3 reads CASSPLLYNEQFF. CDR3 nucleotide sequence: TGTGCCAGCTCACCCCTGCTCTACAATGAGCAGTTCTTC.